This TCR beta chain was identified during a study of response to subunit inactivated influenza vaccine. Germline assignment: CDR1 DFQATT and CDR2 SNEGSKA (reference sequence). This CDR3 contains 14 residues. V was clipped by 3 bases and J by 6 bases, with 15 bases between them. TCRdb re-called the RT-PCR reads through MiXCR, storing one row per CDR3 protein. The sample includes about 540,000 distinct CDR3 sequences, under 30% of them seen just once. This clonotype came up a few times. This sample also appeared in a second study, on T cells expressing NK-cell markers. According to that study: Template switching by 5'RACE with UMIs generated the TCR beta cDNA. The TCR beta repertoires were obtained from sorted CD3+CD56+NKG2C+, CD3+CD56+NKG2C- and CD3+CD56-NKG2C+ T cells. What restricted sorting to alpha-beta TCR T cells in several experiments was an anti-gamma-delta TCR antibody. These clonotypes also led the CD3+CD56-NKG2C+ fraction in a handful of donors.

This sample comprised CD4+ T cells sorted from PBMCs, obtained approximately 12 days after vaccination. The chain recombines TRBV20-1 with TRBJ1-3, with D perhaps matching TRBD1 (6 bases). The source of this sequence is a man in his fifties or sixties who received an inactivated influenza vaccine. The CDR3 coding sequence is TGCAGTGCTAGGAGGGGGAGTAGTGAAAACACCATATATTTT. Translated, it gives CSARRGSSENTIYF.